This is a list of T cell receptor beta chains from one sample in a study of T cell responses to AZD1222 COVID-19 vaccine. Profiling relied on immunoSEQ multiplex PCR, and the TCRdb table lists in-frame clones only, not all of them. The table lists 50,000 or so clones, about 88% of them singletons, with approximately 5% in the top ten. The starting material was peripheral blood, obtained 28 days after the second AZD1222 dose. Every receptor here comes from an adult who received the AZD1222 COVID-19 vaccine. Both conserved end residues are part of each CDR3. The D gene is left open where the match is weak. Clone sizes are given selectively: once, few, many, or a class where the clone is expanded.

d_call clone_size j_call v_call cdr3_nt cdr3_aa
NA few TRBJ2-7 TRBV5-5 TGTGCCAGCAGCTCCTCCTACGAGCAGTACTTC CASSSSYEQYF
NA NA TRBJ1-5 TRBV5-6 TGTGCCAGCAGCTTTCTGGCAGGGGCCCAGCATTTT CASSFLAGAQHF
TRBD1 NA TRBJ1-5 TRBV2 TGTGCCAGCAGTCCGGACAGGGGAGAAGTTCAGCCCCAGCATTTT CASSPDRGEVQPQHF
NA NA TRBJ1-5 TRBV28 TGTGCCAGCAGTTTAGTGGATCAGCCCCAGCATTTT CASSLVDQPQHF
NA once TRBJ1-2 TRBV5-5 TGTGCCAGCAGCTTGGCCCACACATCCAACTATGGCTACACCTTC CASSLAHTSNYGYTF
NA NA TRBJ2-3 TRBV7-6 TGTGCCAGCAGCTTATTAGGCCAGGCAGATACGCAGTATTTT CASSLLGQADTQYF
TRBD2 NA TRBJ2-7 TRBV6-5 TGTGCCAGCCTCACGGGGGGGAGCTACGAGCAGTACTTC CASLTGGSYEQYF
NA NA TRBJ2-6 TRBV7-8 TGTGCCAGCAGCCCTTTTACCGGGACGTCTGGGGCCAACGTCCTGACTTTC CASSPFTGTSGANVLTF
NA NA TRBJ2-4 TRBV6-5 TGTGCCAGCAGTCTAGTAGCGGAGGGGGGCATTCAGTACTTC CASSLVAEGGIQYF
NA NA TRBJ1-1 TRBV4-2 TGTGCCAGCAGCCAAACACCGAACACTGAAGCTTTCTTT CASSQTPNTEAFF
NA NA TRBJ2-1 TRBV6-5 TGTGCCAGCAGTTACCCAGGAAACGTTAACAATGAGCAGTTCTTC CASSYPGNVNNEQFF
TRBD1 NA TRBJ2-1 TRBV25-1 TGTGCCAGCAGTGACCCCGGGACAGGGACCTACAATGAGCAGTTCTTC CASSDPGTGTYNEQFF
NA NA TRBJ1-1 TRBV19 TGTGCCAGTAACTTTGCCCGGATGAACACTGAAGCTTTCTTT CASNFARMNTEAFF
NA NA TRBJ2-7 TRBV20-1 TGCAGTGCTAGTAATCAGGGGGGCTACGAGCAGTACTTC CSASNQGGYEQYF
TRBD2 NA TRBJ2-3 TRBV24-1 TGTGCCACCAGTGATTTGGGGCTAGCGGGCACAGATACGCAGTATTTT CATSDLGLAGTDTQYF
NA NA TRBJ1-1 TRBV6-5 TGTGCCAGCAGTCTTGTAGCTTCGTTGAACACTGAAGCTTTCTTT CASSLVASLNTEAFF
NA once TRBJ1-2 TRBV28 TGTGCCAGCAGTTTATCCCGACAGACCTACTATGGCTACACCTTC CASSLSRQTYYGYTF
NA once TRBJ2-5 TRBV5-1 TGCGCCAGCAGCTTGGCGGGGTGGGTCCAAGAGACCCAGTACTTC CASSLAGWVQETQYF
TRBD2 NA TRBJ2-2 TRBV13 TGTGCCAGCAGCTTTAGCGGGGGGGCCCGGGAGCTGTTTTTT CASSFSGGARELFF
NA NA TRBJ1-4 TRBV4-1 TGCGCCAGCAGCCCGGGACCGGGTGAAAAACTGTTTTTT CASSPGPGEKLFF
NA once TRBJ1-2 TRBV6-5 TGTGCCAGCAGTACCTTAAAAGACACCCCCTATGGCTACACCTTC CASSTLKDTPYGYTF
NA NA TRBJ1-1 TRBV7-9 TGTGCCAGCAGCTTAGAAACGGGTTGGACTGAAGCTTTCTTT CASSLETGWTEAFF
NA NA TRBJ2-7 TRBV5-1 TGCGCCAGCAGCCTTTCGGACTCCACCCACGAGCAGTACTTC CASSLSDSTHEQYF
TRBD1 NA TRBJ1-1 TRBV5-5 TGTGCCAGCAGCCCGGGACAGTGGGGCACTGAAGCTTTCTTT CASSPGQWGTEAFF
TRBD1 NA TRBJ1-1 TRBV19 TGTGCCAGTAGTAACAGGGGGGGGAGTGAAGAAGCTTTCTTT CASSNRGGSEEAFF
NA NA TRBJ2-6 TRBV4-3 TGCGCCAGCAGCCAAGACGTGGCGTCTGGGGCCAACGTCCTGACTTTC CASSQDVASGANVLTF
TRBD1 NA TRBJ2-7 TRBV25-1 TGTGCCAGCGTGACGGGACAGAACCAAAAGAGATCCTACGAGCAGTACTTC CASVTGQNQKRSYEQYF
NA NA TRBJ2-1 TRBV5-8 TGTGCCAGCAGCTTTTCACTTACCTCCTACAATGAGCAGTTCTTC CASSFSLTSYNEQFF
NA NA TRBJ2-1 TRBV9 TGTGCCAGCAGCCAAGGGAGGGGGGAAGGCTCCTACAATGAGCAGTTCTTC CASSQGRGEGSYNEQFF
NA NA TRBJ1-1 TRBV2 TGTGCCAGCCTTACAGGGGAAGCTTTCTTT CASLTGEAFF
NA NA TRBJ2-7 TRBV24-1 TGTGCCACCCCCCCAAACAGGCCTGACTCCTACGAGCAGTACTTC CATPPNRPDSYEQYF
NA NA TRBJ1-1 TRBV18 TGTGCCAGCTCAACCAATTCGGGGTCTATGGAGGCTGAAGCTTTCTTT CASSTNSGSMEAEAFF
TRBD2 few TRBJ2-7 TRBV18 TGTGCCAGCTCAAAGAGCGGGAGTTACGAGCAGTACTTC CASSKSGSYEQYF
NA once TRBJ2-4 TRBV20-1 TGCAGTGCTAGTATAGGGGTGCCCAAAAACATTCAGTACTTC CSASIGVPKNIQYF
NA few TRBJ2-3 TRBV19 TGTGCCAGTAGGAGTCAAGGGGACTCCAGAACAGATACGCAGTATTTT CASRSQGDSRTDTQYF
NA NA TRBJ2-2 TRBV6-5 TGTGCCAGCAGTTATGGGGGGAAGAACGGGGAGCTGTTTTTT CASSYGGKNGELFF
TRBD1 NA TRBJ2-5 TRBV7-9 TGTGCCAGCAGCCCTAGGGACAGAGGGGAGACCCAGTACTTC CASSPRDRGETQYF
NA NA TRBJ2-1 TRBV12-3/TRBV12-4 TGTGCCAGCAGTCACCCCTCCGGCAATGAGCAGTTCTTC CASSHPSGNEQFF
NA NA TRBJ2-7 TRBV28 TGTGCCAGCAGTTTCCCCGGTCCAATTTCCTACGAGCAGTACTTC CASSFPGPISYEQYF
NA NA TRBJ2-3 TRBV10-3 TGTGCCATCAGTGAGTCGATTGGCACAGATACGCAGTATTTT CAISESIGTDTQYF
NA NA TRBJ2-2 TRBV6-5 TGTGCCAGCAGCGCCGCCGGGACCGGGGAGCTGTTTTTT CASSAAGTGELFF
TRBD1 NA TRBJ2-3 TRBV19 TGTGCCACATCCGGACAGGGCCCGGCAGATACGCAGTATTTT CATSGQGPADTQYF
TRBD2 NA TRBJ2-1 TRBV7-8 TGTGCCAGCAGCTCTAGCGGGAGGGCCGACTACAATGAGCAGTTCTTC CASSSSGRADYNEQFF
TRBD1 NA TRBJ2-7 TRBV24-1 TGTGCCACCAGTTCCGGGACAGGGATCTACGAGCAGTACTTC CATSSGTGIYEQYF
NA NA TRBJ2-1 TRBV5-1 TGCGCCAGCAGCTCCTCGGCTGATGAGCAGTTCTTC CASSSSADEQFF
NA NA TRBJ1-5 TRBV6-5 TGTGCCAGCAAAGAACCCAGGGATAGCAATCAGCCCCAGCATTTT CASKEPRDSNQPQHF
NA once TRBJ2-7 TRBV5-1 TGCGCCAGCAGTTTGAACCAGGGGACCGTCTACGAGCAGTACTTC CASSLNQGTVYEQYF
NA NA TRBJ1-2 TRBV7-9 TGTGCCAGCAGCTCTGGAATACCCTATGGCTACACCTTC CASSSGIPYGYTF
NA NA TRBJ1-5 TRBV29-1 TGCAGCGTTGACGGAGCATCACGGGGTCAGCCCCAGCATTTT CSVDGASRGQPQHF
NA NA TRBJ2-5 TRBV6-6 TGTGCCAGCAGTCCCCCCGGCAGGGTGGAGACCCAGTACTTC CASSPPGRVETQYF
NA once TRBJ2-2 TRBV6-2/TRBV6-3 TGTGCCAGCAGTTCCGGGACCCTAAACACCGGGGAGCTGTTTTTT CASSSGTLNTGELFF
NA NA TRBJ1-4 TRBV16 TGTGCCAGCAGCCCCACCAGACCGGAGGTTACTAATGAAAAACTGTTTTTT CASSPTRPEVTNEKLFF
NA NA TRBJ1-1 TRBV27 TGTGCCAGCAGTTTTATGGGGGTGGCTTTCTTT CASSFMGVAFF
NA NA TRBJ2-7 TRBV4-1 TGCGCCAGCAGCCAAGGGCGGTCATCCGAGCAGTACTTC CASSQGRSSEQYF
NA NA TRBJ1-1 TRBV10-2 TGCGCCAGCAGTGAGACAGGGACCACTGAAGCTTTCTTT CASSETGTTEAFF
NA NA TRBJ1-5 TRBV27 TGTGCCAGCAGTCCCAGCAATCAGCCCCAGCATTTT CASSPSNQPQHF
TRBD1 NA TRBJ1-1 TRBV29-1 TGCAGCGTTCCAGGACAGGGCACTGAAGCTTTCTTT CSVPGQGTEAFF
NA NA TRBJ2-4 TRBV21-1 TGTGCCAGCAGCGGACACTACAGGGGCTCGGCCAAAAACATTCAGTACTTC CASSGHYRGSAKNIQYF